These 14 T cell receptor beta chains were sequenced from one sample in a study of blood T cells in healthy people across ages. Using a J-beta primer mix together with a sample-barcoded 5' primer, a second PCR was run for roughly 6 to 11 cycles. TCRdb reprocessed the 5' RACE reads via MiXCR and lists one record per CDR3 protein. The table lists 700,000 to 900,000 distinct CDR3 sequences, 20% to 30% of them singletons, with 2.5% to 3.5% in the top ten. A further study also used this sample, focusing on T cells of mothers and their children.

Sequences were obtained from blood. The receptors derive from a boy aged 5 to 17 in good health.

This clonotype turned up a few times. The V gene is TRBV7-2, the J gene TRBJ1-3; D call uncertain. This CDR3 contains 18 residues. The germline CDR1 and CDR2 sequences are SGHTA and FQGNSA. The V end lost 5 bases, the J end lost 1 base, and 21 bases lay between the germline ends. The CDR3, as DNA: TGTGCCAGCAGCCTCTTCCCCCAAACGGGAGGTTCTGGAAACACCATATATTTT. Translating it yields CASSLFPQTGGSGNTIYF.

The gene calls are TRBV5-1 and TRBJ2-5, with D tentatively TRBD2 (5 bases). The germline V gene has CDR1 SGHRS and CDR2 YFSETQ. The CDR3 totals 14 residues. The V and J ends lost 0 bases and 4 bases respectively, with 10 bases between them. CDR3 bases: TGCGCCAGCAGCTTGGAGCCAGGACTAGAGACCCAGTACTTC. The encoded protein is CASSLEPGLETQYF.

The V and J genes are TRBV6-2 or TRBV6-3 and TRBJ1-5, with unresolved D. Looked up from germline, CDR1 is MNHEY and CDR2 is SVGEGT. Trimming pared 7 bases from V and 0 bases from J, leaving 19 bases between. The CDR3 is 17 amino acids. DNA for the CDR3: TGTGCCAGCATAGCTGGGAGGGAAATATATAGCAATCAGCCCCAGCATTTT. Protein product: CASIAGREIYSNQPQHF.

This clonotype was seen only a few times. The genes are TRBV7-9 and TRBJ2-7; D is undetermined. The CDR3 has 11 residues. Germline CDR1 and CDR2: SEHNR and FQNEAQ (reference sequence). The V gene lost 6 bases and the J gene lost 5 bases, with 8 bases spanning the gap. This CDR3 is CASSPLHEQYF. The CDR3, as DNA: TGTGCCAGCAGTCCCCTCCACGAGCAGTACTTC.

The genes are TRBV5-1 and TRBJ1-1; 7 nucleotides match TRBD1. With V trimmed by 0 bases and J by 0 bases, 5 bases remained unmatched. Germline-derived CDR1 and CDR2 are SGHRS and YFSETQ. The CDR3 totals 16 residues. The CDR3 DNA reads as TGCGCCAGCAGCTTGGGTCCAGGGGGACTGAACACTGAAGCTTTCTTT. Encoded protein: CASSLGPGGLNTEAFF. The full variable domain, rest sourced from reference TRBV5-1 and TRBJ1-1, is KAGVTQTPRYLIKTRGQQVTLSCSPISGHRSVSWYQQTPGQGLQFLFEYFSETQRNKGNFPGRFSGRQFSNSRSEMNVSTLELGDSALYLCASSLGPGGLNTEAFFGQGTRLTVV.

This clonotype occurred a few times. The rearrangement uses TRBV10-3 and TRBJ1-3; D remains ambiguous. Per germline, CDR1 ENHRY and CDR2 SYGVKD. Trimming cost V 0 bases and J 11 bases, with 14 bases left between them. The CDR3 runs to 14 residues. The CDR3 DNA sequence: TGTGCCATCAGTGAGTCGGACGCCCAAAGCGCCATATATTTT. Translated: CAISESDAQSAIYF.

The chain joins TRBV27 to TRBJ1-5; TRBD1 matches at 10 bases. Per germline, CDR1 MNHEY and CDR2 SMNVEV (reference sequence). The CDR3 contains 14 residues. V lost 6 bases, J lost 5 bases, and 4 bases stayed unmatched. The CDR3 sequence is CASSRDRGDQPQHF. In DNA, the CDR3 is TGTGCCAGCAGCCGGGACAGGGGAGATCAGCCCCAGCATTTT.

This clonotype has only a few counts. The chain recombines TRBV20-1 with TRBJ2-6; possibly TRBD2 for D (5 bases). V gave up 5 bases and J gave up 0 bases, with 8 bases separating them. Germline V CDR1 and CDR2: DFQATT, SNEGSKA (reference sequence). This CDR3 spans 14 amino acids. The CDR3: CSAQRDSGANVLTF. DNA for the CDR3: TGCAGTGCTCAACGGGACTCTGGGGCCAACGTCCTGACTTTC.

This sequence joins TRBV7-2 and TRBJ1-4; tentative D call: TRBD1 (6 bases). Germline CDR1 reads SGHTA; CDR2 reads FQGNSA. The CDR3 runs 15 residues. The V end lost 7 bases, the J end lost 7 bases, and 19 bases lay between the germline ends. As DNA, the CDR3 is TGTGCCAGCACCCCTCTCAAGGGGGGCGGTGAAAAACTGTTTTTT. Residues: CASTPLKGGGEKLFF.

This clonotype has just a few counts. As DNA, the CDR3 is TGTGCCAGCATACCCAGGCGTCTGCACACCGGGGAGCTGTTTTTT. Translation: CASIPRRLHTGELFF. V gene TRBV7-8 combines with J gene TRBJ2-2; D is unresolved. The germline CDR1 and CDR2 sequences are SGHVS and FQNEAQ. The CDR3 covers 15 residues. Deletions cut 7 bases from V and 3 bases from J, with 15 bases between.

CDR3 bases: TGCGCCAGTCAGGGGGCCCGCAATGAGCAGTTCTTC. Its protein product is CASQGARNEQFF. The chain joins TRBV10-2 to TRBJ2-1; 8 positions match TRBD1. This CDR3 is 12 amino acids long. CDR1 is WSHSY and CDR2 is SAAADI in the germline V gene. Trimming cost V 9 bases and J 6 bases; bases outside gene matches: 4.

V usage is TRBV20-1 and J usage is TRBJ2-7; TRBD1 matches at 10 bases. CDR3 size: 13 residues. CDR1 is DFQATT and CDR2 is SNEGSKA in the germline V gene (reference sequence). Trimming took 3 bases from V and 7 from J; bases not matched to a gene: 6. The CDR3 sequence is CSARRDRGIEQYF. In DNA form, the CDR3 reads TGCAGTGCTAGGCGGGACAGGGGAATAGAGCAGTACTTC.

The chain recombines TRBV9 with TRBJ1-2; maybe TRBD1 (6 bases). The germline CDR1 and CDR2 sequences are SGDLS and YYNGEE. V lost 0 bases to trimming and J lost 3 bases, with 9 bases between them. The CDR3 extends over 14 amino acids. CDR3 loop: CASSVEGEYYGYTF. The CDR3 bases are TGTGCCAGCAGCGTAGAGGGGGAGTACTATGGCTACACCTTC.

The table lists this clonotype with a few counts. The CDR3 DNA reads TGCAGTGCTAGAGATCTCCTCTCCTACAATGAGCAGTTCTTC. This translates into CSARDLLSYNEQFF. V is TRBV20-1 and J is TRBJ2-1; D remains unclear. The germline CDR1 and CDR2 sequences are DFQATT and SNEGSKA (reference sequence). This CDR3 contains 14 residues. V was pared by 0 bases and J by 0 bases, with 6 bases between.